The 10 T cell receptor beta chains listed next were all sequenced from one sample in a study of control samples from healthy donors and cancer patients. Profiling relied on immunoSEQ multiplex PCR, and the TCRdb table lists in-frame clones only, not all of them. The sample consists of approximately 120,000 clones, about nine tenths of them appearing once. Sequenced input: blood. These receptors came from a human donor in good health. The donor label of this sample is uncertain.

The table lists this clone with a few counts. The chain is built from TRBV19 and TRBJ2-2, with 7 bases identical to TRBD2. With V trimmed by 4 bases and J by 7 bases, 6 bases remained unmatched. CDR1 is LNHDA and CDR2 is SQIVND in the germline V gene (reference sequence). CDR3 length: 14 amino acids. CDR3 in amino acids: CASSRLADVGELFF. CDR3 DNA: TGTGCCAGTAGTAGGCTAGCGGATGTCGGGGAGCTGTTTTTT.

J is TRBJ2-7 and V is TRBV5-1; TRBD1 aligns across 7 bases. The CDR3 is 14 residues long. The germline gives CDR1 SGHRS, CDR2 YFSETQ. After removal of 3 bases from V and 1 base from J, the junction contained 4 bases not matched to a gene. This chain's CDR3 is CASSSSGGSYEQYF. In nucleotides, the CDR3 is TGCGCCAGCAGCTCATCAGGGGGTTCCTACGAGCAGTACTTC.

The chain's CDR3 is CASSDGAGATNEKLFF. The CDR3, as DNA: TGTGCCAGCAGTGATGGGGCCGGGGCAACTAATGAAAAACTGTTTTTT. The rearrangement joins TRBV2 to TRBJ1-4; TRBD1 might be the D (5 bases). Trimming pared 3 bases from V and 0 bases from J, leaving 11 bases between. The CDR3 is 16 amino acids. Looked up from germline, CDR1 is SNHLY and CDR2 is FYNNEI.

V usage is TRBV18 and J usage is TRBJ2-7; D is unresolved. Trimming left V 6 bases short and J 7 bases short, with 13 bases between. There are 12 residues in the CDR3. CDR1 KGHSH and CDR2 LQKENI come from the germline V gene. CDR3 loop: CASSAFRQEQYF. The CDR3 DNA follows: TGTGCCAGCTCCGCCTTCAGGCAGGAGCAGTACTTC.

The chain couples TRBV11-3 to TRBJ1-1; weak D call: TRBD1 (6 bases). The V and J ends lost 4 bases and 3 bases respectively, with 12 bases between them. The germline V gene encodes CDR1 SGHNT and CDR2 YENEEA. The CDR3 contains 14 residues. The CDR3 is CASSSQGLDTEAFF. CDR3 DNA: TGTGCCAGCAGCTCTCAGGGGTTGGACACTGAAGCTTTCTTT.

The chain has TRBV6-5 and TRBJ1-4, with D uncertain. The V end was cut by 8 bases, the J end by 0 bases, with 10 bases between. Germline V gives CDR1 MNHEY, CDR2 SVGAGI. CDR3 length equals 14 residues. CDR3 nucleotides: TGTGCCAGCGGTCGAGGCGCAACTAATGAAAAACTGTTTTTT. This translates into CASGRGATNEKLFF.

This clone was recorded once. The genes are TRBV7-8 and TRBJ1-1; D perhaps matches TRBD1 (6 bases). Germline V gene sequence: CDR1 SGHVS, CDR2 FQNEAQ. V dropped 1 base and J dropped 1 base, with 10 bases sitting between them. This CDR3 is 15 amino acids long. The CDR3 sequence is CASSLGWTENTEAFF. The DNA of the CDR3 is TGTGCCAGCAGCTTAGGATGGACAGAGAACACTGAAGCTTTCTTT.

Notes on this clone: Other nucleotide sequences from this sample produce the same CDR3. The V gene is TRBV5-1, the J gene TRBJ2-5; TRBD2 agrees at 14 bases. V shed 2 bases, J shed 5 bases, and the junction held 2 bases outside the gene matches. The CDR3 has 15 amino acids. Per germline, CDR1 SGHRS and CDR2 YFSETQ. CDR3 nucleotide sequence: TGCGCCAGCAGCTTAGGGACTAGCGGGGGTGAGACCCAGTACTTC. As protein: CASSLGTSGGETQYF.

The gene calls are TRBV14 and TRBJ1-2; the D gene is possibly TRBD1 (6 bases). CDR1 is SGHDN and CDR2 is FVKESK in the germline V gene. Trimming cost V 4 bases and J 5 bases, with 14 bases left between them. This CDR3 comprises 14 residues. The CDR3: CASSLTAGVYGYTF. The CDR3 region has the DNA TGTGCCAGCAGCCTCACCGCAGGGGTATATGGCTACACCTTC.

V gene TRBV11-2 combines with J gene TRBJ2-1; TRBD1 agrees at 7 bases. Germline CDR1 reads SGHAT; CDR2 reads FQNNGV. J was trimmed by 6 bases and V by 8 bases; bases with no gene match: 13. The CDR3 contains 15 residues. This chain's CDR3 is CASREWGQRTNEQFF. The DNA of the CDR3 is TGTGCCAGCCGTGAGTGGGGACAGCGCACCAATGAGCAGTTCTTC. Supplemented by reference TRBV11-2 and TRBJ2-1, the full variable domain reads EAGVAQSPRYKIIEKRQSVAFWCNPISGHATLYWYQQILGQGPKLLIQFQNNGVVDDSQLPKDRFSAERLKGVDSTLKIQPAKLEDSAVYLCASREWGQRTNEQFFGPGTRLTVL.